This T cell receptor (beta chain) was identified in a study of cytomegalovirus exposure and HLA in healthy donors. Study observations and caveats: TCR beta V segments were, for the most part, productive about 87% or about 30% of the time in an earlier analysis. A later analysis linked a missense DCLRE1C variant to TCR beta V- and J-gene trimming.

13 Jbeta primers and 60 Vbeta primers were used for the PCR. Original processing notes: Roughly 11 million shared chains were among approximately 80 million unique TCR beta chains counted in a later analysis. Profiled with immunoSEQ multiplex PCR; TCRdb holds only in-frame clones, not every one. D and trimming were read from the DNA, whereas the V and J calls and clone size are those reported in that table. The sample shows some 100,000 clones, about four fifths of them seen only once. Per the germline V gene, CDR1 is SQVTM and CDR2 is ANQGSEA. This CDR3 comprises 11 residues. Trimming left V 5 bases short and J 5 bases short, with 9 bases between. On this clone itself: The antigen is undetermined.

The specimen was PBMCs. This sequence was found in a female donor in good health and CMV-seropositive. The V and J genes are TRBV29-1 and TRBJ1-2; D unresolved. CDR3 region: CSVREGYGYTF. DNA of the CDR3: TGCAGCGTTCGCGAGGGATATGGCTACACCTTC.